This paragraph reports one TCR beta chain. Its matching antigen is unknown. This sample stems from a study of CD4 T cells in relation to SARS-CoV-2 and coronaviruses. Study-wide context: PBMCs were cultured with antigen for roughly nine days before TCR beta sequencing.

Over 80,000 naive or memory CD4+ cells were cultured with CEF peptides for approximately eleven days. Overall study findings and caveats: Monoreactive clones expanded significantly more to SARS-CoV-2 than crossreactive clones did. No crossreactivity against non-spike viral proteins was tested here.

The table came from immunoSEQ multiplex PCR; TCRdb's copy has only in-frame clones and leaves some out. Here the sample spans tens of thousands of clones, roughly 82% being singletons. The source of this sequence is an adult with COVID-19. Sequenced input: memory CD4+ T cells from PBMCs, cultured in vitro.

CDR3 sequence reads: CASSTNSAYEQYF. DNA of the CDR3: TGTGCCAGCTCAACTAACTCAGCCTACGAGCAGTACTTC. The chain couples TRBV18 to TRBJ2-7; D not certain. CDR1 and CDR2 from the germline V gene are KGHSH and LQKENI. Trimming stripped 5 bases from V and 2 bases from J, with 10 bases between. This CDR3 has 13 amino acids.